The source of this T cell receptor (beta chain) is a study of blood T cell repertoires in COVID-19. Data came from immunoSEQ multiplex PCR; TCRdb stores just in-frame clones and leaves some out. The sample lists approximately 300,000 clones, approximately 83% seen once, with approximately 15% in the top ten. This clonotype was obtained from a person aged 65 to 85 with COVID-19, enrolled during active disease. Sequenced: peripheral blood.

The CDR3 is CASNLAGLYEQYF. The CDR3 DNA reads TGTGCCAGCAACCTAGCGGGCCTTTACGAGCAGTACTTC. The chain links TRBV2 to TRBJ2-7, with 8 bases aligning to TRBD2. The CDR3 runs to 13 residues. Trimming cost V 7 bases and J 4 bases; bases outside gene matches: 6. Germline V gene sequence: CDR1 SNHLY, CDR2 FYNNEI. The variable domain in full, with the rest retrieved from reference TRBV2 and TRBJ2-7, is EPEVTQTPSHQVTQMGQEVILRCVPISNHLYFYWYRQILGQKVEFLVSFYNNEISEKSEIFDDQFSVERPDGSNFTLKIRSTKLEDSAMYFCASNLAGLYEQYFGPGTRLTVT.